This TCR beta chain was found in a study of blood T cell repertoires in COVID-19 (TCRdb year 2020). Study-level background: Samples from collaborators originated in the United States, Italy and Spain and spanned both the acute and convalescent phases of COVID-19. Nearly every sample came with metadata listing a de-identified subject ID, COVID-19 status, age in years and sex. The prospective study material was composed of cDNA or gDNA derived from T cells, B-cell-depleted T cells, or PBMCs. Deeply sampled blood TCRbeta repertoires from subjects exposed to, actively infected with, or recovered from COVID-19 were included in the dataset. A freely available public database, intended as a resource for researchers studying the immune response to SARS-CoV-2, is where the repertoires were released. HLA class I and class II types, where available, came from metadata supplied by the sample provider rather than from assay-based typing. Samples were obtained from the ongoing ImmuneRACE study (first 160 participants) and from roughly 1,300 subjects provided by 6 global collaborators. Beyond this particular receptor, the publication reports: How much clinical and demographic metadata was included differed by source and by participant, and the metadata was provided uncurated.

The germline ends are 13 bases apart after V is trimmed by 3 bases and J by 2 bases. Based on the germline V gene, the CDR1 and CDR2 sequences are WSHSY and SAAADI. The CDR3 starts with the cysteine, ends with the phenylalanine, and has 15 residues. Only the CDR3 portion is preserved as DNA: 45 bases, with reading frame beginning at the first base. The collaborating institutions used their own protocols to collect whole blood in K2EDTA tubes. For TCRbeta analysis, collaborators shipped samples in one of three forms: frozen whole blood, isolated PBMCs, or DNA extracted from either of those sample types. TCRbeta CDR3 regions were amplified from genomic DNA by means of the immunoSEQ Assay, a bias-controlled multiplex PCR. Processing in the source paper ran as follows. The number of nucleated cells in each sample was estimated from the amplification of reference gene primers within the assay. To quantify the absolute abundance of each unique TCRbeta CDR3 rearrangement, sequence reads were collapsed and filtered. For each sample, productive Simpson clonality was calculated as the square root of Simpson's diversity index across productive rearrangements. Drawn from immuneACCESS, this table holds only the in-frame rearrangements with V and J called that TCRdb kept. Clones are partly lost; checked studies trace under half to an unresolved V gene and leave the rest unexplained. V and J calls and clone size are copied from that table; D and trimming were computed from the DNA. The sample table holds 130,000 or so clones, of which about 89% were seen once. The ten largest account for less than 20% of the sample.

Notes on this clone: The antigen it binds to is not known. Per-base quality was not reported, and no clone a single base away is much larger than it.

Material: peripheral blood. The clonotype comes from a man aged 50 to 60 with active or convalescent COVID-19. Rearrangement joined TRBV10-2 to TRBJ2-5; confidence is insufficient to name the D gene. The DNA reads as follows: TGCGCCAGCAGTGAAGCCAGGCCGCAACAAGAGACCCAGTACTTC. The encoded protein is CASSEARPQQETQYF.